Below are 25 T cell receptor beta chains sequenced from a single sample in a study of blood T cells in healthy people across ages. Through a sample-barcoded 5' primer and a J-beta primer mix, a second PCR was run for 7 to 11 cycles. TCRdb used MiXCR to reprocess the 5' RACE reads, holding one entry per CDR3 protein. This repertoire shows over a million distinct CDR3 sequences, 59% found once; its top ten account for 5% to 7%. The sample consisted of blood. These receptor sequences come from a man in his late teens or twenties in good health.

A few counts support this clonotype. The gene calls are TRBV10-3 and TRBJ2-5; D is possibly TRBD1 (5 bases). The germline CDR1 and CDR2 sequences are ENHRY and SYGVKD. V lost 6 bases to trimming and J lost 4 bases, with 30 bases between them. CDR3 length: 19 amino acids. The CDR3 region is CAIRSTDMIWTTSAETQYF. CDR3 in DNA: TGTGCCATCAGATCAACGGACATGATCTGGACCACATCCGCAGAGACCCAGTACTTC.

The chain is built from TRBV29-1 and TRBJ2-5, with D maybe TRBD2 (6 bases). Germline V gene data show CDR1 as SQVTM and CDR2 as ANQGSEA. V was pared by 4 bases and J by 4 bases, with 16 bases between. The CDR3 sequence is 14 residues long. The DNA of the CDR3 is TGCAGCGTTGGGAGACTAGGCGGAGGAGAGACCCAGTACTTC. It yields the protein CSVGRLGGGETQYF.

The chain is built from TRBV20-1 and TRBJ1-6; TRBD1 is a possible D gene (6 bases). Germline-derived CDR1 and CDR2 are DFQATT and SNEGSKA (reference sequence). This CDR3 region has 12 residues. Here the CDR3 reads CSPSGQNSPLHF. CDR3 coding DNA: TGCAGCCCCTCTGGACAGAATTCACCCCTCCACTTT.

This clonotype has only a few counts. In DNA form, the CDR3 reads TGCAGCGTTGAGTCCCCCTGGGCCAATGAGCAGTTCTTC. Translation gives CSVESPWANEQFF. This chain links TRBV29-1 with TRBJ2-1; D unclear. This CDR3 spans 13 amino acids. The germline V gene encodes CDR1 SQVTM and CDR2 ANQGSEA. The ends were cut back, 3 bases at V and 6 bases at J, with 12 bases in the middle.

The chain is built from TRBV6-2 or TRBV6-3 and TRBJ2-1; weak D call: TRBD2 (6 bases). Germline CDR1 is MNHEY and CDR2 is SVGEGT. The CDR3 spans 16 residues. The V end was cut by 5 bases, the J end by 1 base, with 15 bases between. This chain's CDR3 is CASSTILAKSYNEQFF. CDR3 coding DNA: TGTGCCAGCAGTACCATACTAGCCAAATCCTACAATGAGCAGTTCTTC.

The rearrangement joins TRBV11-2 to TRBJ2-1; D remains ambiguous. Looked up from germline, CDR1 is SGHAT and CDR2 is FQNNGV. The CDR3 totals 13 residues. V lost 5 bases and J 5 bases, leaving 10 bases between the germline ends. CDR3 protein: CASSTPNDNEQFF. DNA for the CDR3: TGTGCCAGCAGCACCCCTAACGACAATGAGCAGTTCTTC.

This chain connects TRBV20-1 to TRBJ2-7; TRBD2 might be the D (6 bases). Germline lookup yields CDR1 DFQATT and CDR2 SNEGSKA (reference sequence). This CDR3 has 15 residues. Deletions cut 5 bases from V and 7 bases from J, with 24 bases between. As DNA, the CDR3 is TGCAGTGCTCCAAATTGGAGGGAGTGCCTATGGGAGCAGTACTTC. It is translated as CSAPNWRECLWEQYF.

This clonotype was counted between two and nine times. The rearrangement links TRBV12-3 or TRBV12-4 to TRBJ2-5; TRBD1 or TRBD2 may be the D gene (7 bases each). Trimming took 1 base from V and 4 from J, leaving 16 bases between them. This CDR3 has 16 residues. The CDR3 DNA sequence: TGTGCCAGCAGTTTAGTTCTAGCGGAGGGGGCAGAGACCCAGTACTTC. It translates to CASSLVLAEGAETQYF.

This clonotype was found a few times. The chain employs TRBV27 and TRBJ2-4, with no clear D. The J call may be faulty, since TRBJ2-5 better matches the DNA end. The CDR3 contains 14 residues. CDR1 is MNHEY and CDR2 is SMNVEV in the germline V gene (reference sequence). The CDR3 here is CASRPRVEEETQYF. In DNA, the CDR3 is TGTGCCAGCAGGCCTAGAGTTGAGGAAGAGACCCAGTACTTC.

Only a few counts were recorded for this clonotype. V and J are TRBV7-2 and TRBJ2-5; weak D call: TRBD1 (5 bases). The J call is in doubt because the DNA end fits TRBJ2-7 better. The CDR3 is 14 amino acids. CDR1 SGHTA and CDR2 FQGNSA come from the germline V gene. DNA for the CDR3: TGTGCCAGCAGCTTACTCAGGGCCGGTTACGAGCAGTACTTC. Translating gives CASSLLRAGYEQYF.

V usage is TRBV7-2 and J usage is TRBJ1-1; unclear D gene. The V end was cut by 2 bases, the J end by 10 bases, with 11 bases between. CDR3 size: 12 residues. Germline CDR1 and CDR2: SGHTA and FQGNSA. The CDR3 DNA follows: TGTGCCAGCAGCTTACAAGGGTTGGGAGCTTTCTTT. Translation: CASSLQGLGAFF.

CDR3 DNA sequence: TGTGCCAGCAATTGGTTCCCGACAGATACGCAGTATTTT. Translation gives CASNWFPTDTQYF. This chain links TRBV6-2 or TRBV6-3 with TRBJ2-3; the D is unclear. Trimming stripped 7 bases from V and 3 bases from J, with 11 bases between. The CDR3 has 13 residues. Germline V gene lookup returns CDR1 MNHEY and CDR2 SVGEGT.

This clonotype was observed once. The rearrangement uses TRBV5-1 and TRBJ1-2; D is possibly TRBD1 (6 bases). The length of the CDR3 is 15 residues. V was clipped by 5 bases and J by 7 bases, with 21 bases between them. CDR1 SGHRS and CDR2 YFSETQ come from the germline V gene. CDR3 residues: CASSRGGEGTPGYTF. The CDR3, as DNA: TGCGCCAGCAGTAGAGGGGGGGAAGGAACTCCTGGCTACACCTTC.

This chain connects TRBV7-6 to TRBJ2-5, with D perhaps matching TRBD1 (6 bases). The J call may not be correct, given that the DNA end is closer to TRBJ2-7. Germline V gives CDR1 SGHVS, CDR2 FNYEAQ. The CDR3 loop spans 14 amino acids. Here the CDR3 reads CASSLTGSSNEQYF. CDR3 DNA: TGTGCCAGCAGCTTGACAGGTAGTTCAAACGAGCAGTACTTC.

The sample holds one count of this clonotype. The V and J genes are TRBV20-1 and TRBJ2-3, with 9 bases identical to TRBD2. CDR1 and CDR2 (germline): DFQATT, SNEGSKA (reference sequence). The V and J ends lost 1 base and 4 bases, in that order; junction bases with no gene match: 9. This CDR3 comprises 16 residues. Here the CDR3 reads CSARAPQREVADTQYF. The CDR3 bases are TGCAGTGCTAGAGCCCCCCAGCGGGAGGTGGCAGATACGCAGTATTTT.

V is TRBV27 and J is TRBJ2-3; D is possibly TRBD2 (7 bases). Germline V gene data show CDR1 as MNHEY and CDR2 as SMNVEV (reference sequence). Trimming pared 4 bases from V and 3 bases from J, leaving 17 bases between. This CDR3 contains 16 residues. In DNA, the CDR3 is TGTGCCAGCAGTTATCTCCAGGGAGGGGGTACAGATACGCAGTATTTT. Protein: CASSYLQGGGTDTQYF.

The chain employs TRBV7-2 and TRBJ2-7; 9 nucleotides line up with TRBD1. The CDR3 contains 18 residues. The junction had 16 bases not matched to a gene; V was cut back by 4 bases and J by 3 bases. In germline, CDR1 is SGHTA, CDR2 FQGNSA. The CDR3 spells CASSSPTGRTGEHYEQYF. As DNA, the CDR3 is TGTGCCAGCAGCTCCCCCACGGGGCGGACAGGGGAGCACTACGAGCAGTACTTC.

The CDR3 region is CATERVNYNEQFF. In nucleotides, the CDR3 is TGTGCCACTGAGCGGGTCAATTACAATGAGCAGTTCTTC. The rearrangement uses TRBV7-2 and TRBJ2-1; maybe TRBD2 (6 bases). The V and J ends lost 10 bases and 4 bases respectively, with 14 bases between them. CDR3 size: 13 residues. Germline V gene sequence: CDR1 SGHTA, CDR2 FQGNSA.

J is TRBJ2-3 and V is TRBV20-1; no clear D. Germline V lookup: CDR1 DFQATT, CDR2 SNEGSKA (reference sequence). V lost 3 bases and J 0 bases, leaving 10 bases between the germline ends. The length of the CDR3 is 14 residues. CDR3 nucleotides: TGCAGTGCTAGCCGGGCCTACAGCACAGATACGCAGTATTTT. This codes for CSASRAYSTDTQYF.

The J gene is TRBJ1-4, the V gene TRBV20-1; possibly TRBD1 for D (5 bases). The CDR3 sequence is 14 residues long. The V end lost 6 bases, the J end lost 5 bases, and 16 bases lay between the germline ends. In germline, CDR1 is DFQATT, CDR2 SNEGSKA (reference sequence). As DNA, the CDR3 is TGCAGTGCAGCAACCGGGACGGAGAATGAAAAACTGTTTTTT. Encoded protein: CSAATGTENEKLFF.

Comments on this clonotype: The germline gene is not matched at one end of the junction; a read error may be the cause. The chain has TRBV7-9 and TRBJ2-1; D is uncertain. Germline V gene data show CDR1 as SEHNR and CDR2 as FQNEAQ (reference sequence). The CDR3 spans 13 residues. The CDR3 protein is CANSLSQDDEQFF. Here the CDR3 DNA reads TGTGCCAACAGCTTATCTCAGGACGATGAGCAGTTCTTC.

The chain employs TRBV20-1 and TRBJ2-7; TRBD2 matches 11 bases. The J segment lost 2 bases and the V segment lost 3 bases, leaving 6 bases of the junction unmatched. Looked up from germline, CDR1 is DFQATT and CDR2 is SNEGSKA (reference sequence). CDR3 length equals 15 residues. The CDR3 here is CSASLLGLAAYEQYF. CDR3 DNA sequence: TGCAGTGCTAGTCTGTTGGGACTAGCGGCCTACGAGCAGTACTTC.

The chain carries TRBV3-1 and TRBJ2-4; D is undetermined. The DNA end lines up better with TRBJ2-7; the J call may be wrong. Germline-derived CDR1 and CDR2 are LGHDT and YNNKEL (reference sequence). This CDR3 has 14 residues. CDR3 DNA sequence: TGTGCCAGCAGCCAAGATCTAACTGGGGACGAGCAGTACTTC. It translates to CASSQDLTGDEQYF.

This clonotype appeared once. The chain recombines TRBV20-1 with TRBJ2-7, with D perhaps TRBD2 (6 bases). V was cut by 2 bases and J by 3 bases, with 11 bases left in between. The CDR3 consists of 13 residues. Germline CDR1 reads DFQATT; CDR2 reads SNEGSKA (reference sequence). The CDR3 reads CSARPTSLYEQYF. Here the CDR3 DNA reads TGCAGTGCTAGACCTACTAGCCTCTACGAGCAGTACTTC.

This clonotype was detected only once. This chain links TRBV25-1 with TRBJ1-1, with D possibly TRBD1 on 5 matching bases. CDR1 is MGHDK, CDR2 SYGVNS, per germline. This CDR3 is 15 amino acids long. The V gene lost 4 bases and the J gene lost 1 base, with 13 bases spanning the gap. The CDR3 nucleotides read TGTGCCAGCAGTGCCTCGGGACGAGCGAACACTGAAGCTTTCTTT. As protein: CASSASGRANTEAFF.